Each of the 2 T cell receptor beta chains below was sequenced from the same sample in a study of blood T cell repertoires in COVID-19. Assay used: immunoSEQ multiplex PCR; TCRdb lists only in-frame clones, some missing. The sample contains hundreds of thousands of clones, around nine tenths of which appear only once. Sequenced material: peripheral blood. The receptors here all came from a young woman who had recovered from COVID-19.

The chain employs TRBV6-6 and TRBJ1-2; possible D gene TRBD1, 5 bases. CDR3 size: 13 residues. Germline CDR1 is MNHNY and CDR2 is SVGAGI (reference sequence). The V end lost 7 bases, the J end lost 4 bases, and 13 bases lay between the germline ends. In DNA form, the CDR3 reads TGTGCCAGCACCGCCCCGCAGGGCTATGGCTACACCTTC. Translated, it gives CASTAPQGYGYTF.

V is TRBV23-1 and J is TRBJ1-3; TRBD1 might be the D (5 bases). TRBV23-1 counts as an open reading frame of uncertain function. Trimming removed 8 bases at V and 3 bases at J, with 26 bases between. The CDR3 is made up of 18 amino acids. CDR3 in DNA: TGCGCCAGCGGGTTATTTCAGGGAATAAATTTCTTTGGAAACACCATATATTTT. Protein product: CASGLFQGINFFGNTIYF.